Listed below are T cell receptor beta chains from one sample, sequenced in a study of OX40 agonist ivuxolimab in advanced cancers. Assay used: immunoSEQ multiplex PCR; TCRdb lists only in-frame clones, some missing. Among about 79,000 clones listed, 84% were seen once. Sequences were derived from CD4+ or CD8+ T cells sorted from blood, sampled in a trial of the OX40 agonist ivuxolimab. The receptors were gathered from an adult with an advanced solid tumor such as melanoma, head and neck, liver or kidney cancer. Both conserved end residues are part of each CDR3. Fields, in order: V gene, J gene, clone size, D gene, CDR3 protein, CDR3 DNA. D genes are given only for firm matches. A row's size may be missing; if present it is once, few, many or a size class.

V: TRBV18
J: TRBJ2-1
size: -
D: TRBD2
CDR3: CASSPGLAAVEQFF
DNA: TGTGCCAGCTCACCGGGACTAGCTGCAGTCGAGCAGTTCTTC

V: TRBV2
J: TRBJ2-5
size: -
D: -
CDR3: CASGTGKQETQYF
DNA: TGTGCCAGCGGTACAGGGAAACAAGAGACCCAGTACTTC

V: TRBV5-6
J: TRBJ2-7
size: -
D: TRBD1
CDR3: CASRGQGAAEQYF
DNA: TGTGCCAGCAGGGGACAGGGAGCGGCCGAGCAGTACTTC

V: TRBV28
J: TRBJ2-5
size: once
D: TRBD1
CDR3: CASSPTTGAVETQYF
DNA: TGTGCCAGCAGCCCTACGACAGGGGCGGTGGAGACCCAGTACTTC

V: TRBV5-1
J: TRBJ1-1
size: -
D: -
CDR3: CASSLSTDKNTEAFF
DNA: TGCGCCAGCAGCTTGAGTACGGACAAGAACACTGAAGCTTTCTTT

V: TRBV4-2
J: TRBJ2-2
size: -
D: -
CDR3: CASSQVPTNGELFF
DNA: TGTGCCAGCAGCCAAGTCCCCACAAACGGGGAGCTGTTTTTT

V: TRBV15
J: TRBJ2-5
size: -
D: TRBD2
CDR3: CATSRTGTRGETQYF
DNA: TGTGCCACCAGCAGGACCGGGACTAGGGGCGAGACCCAGTACTTC

V: TRBV7-2
J: TRBJ1-3
size: few
D: -
CDR3: CASSARDGRSGNTIYF
DNA: TGTGCCAGCAGCGCACGGGACGGCCGCTCTGGAAACACCATATATTTT

V: TRBV19
J: TRBJ2-6
size: -
D: -
CDR3: CASSIQALSGANVLTF
DNA: TGTGCCAGTAGTATACAGGCCCTCTCTGGGGCCAACGTCCTGACTTTC

V: TRBV5-1
J: TRBJ2-2
size: -
D: -
CDR3: CASSLMKNTGELFF
DNA: TGCGCCAGCAGCTTGATGAAGAACACCGGGGAGCTGTTTTTT

V: TRBV10-3
J: TRBJ2-7
size: -
D: -
CDR3: CAISVRTAAYEQYF
DNA: TGTGCCATCAGTGTCAGGACAGCAGCCTACGAGCAGTACTTC

V: TRBV18
J: TRBJ1-4
size: -
D: -
CDR3: CASSPRVSGSNEKLFF
DNA: TGTGCCAGCTCACCCAGGGTATCGGGGTCTAATGAAAAACTGTTTTTT

V: TRBV7-3
J: TRBJ1-1
size: -
D: -
CDR3: CASSGPGNTEAFF
DNA: TGTGCCAGCAGTGGGCCGGGGAACACTGAAGCTTTCTTT

V: TRBV4-1
J: TRBJ2-3
size: -
D: TRBD2
CDR3: CASSQTSGSFVDTQYF
DNA: TGCGCCAGCAGCCAAACTAGCGGGAGCTTTGTAGATACGCAGTATTTT

V: TRBV27
J: TRBJ1-2
size: -
D: TRBD1
CDR3: CASRSGQGYYGYTF
DNA: TGTGCCAGCAGATCAGGACAGGGCTACTATGGCTACACCTTC

V: TRBV4-1
J: TRBJ1-3
size: -
D: -
CDR3: CASSQRDTDSGNTIYF
DNA: TGCGCCAGCAGCCAGAGAGACACCGACTCTGGAAACACCATATATTTT

V: TRBV4-1
J: TRBJ2-7
size: -
D: -
CDR3: CASSQGEGPSQYEQYF
DNA: TGCGCCAGCAGCCAGGGAGAGGGTCCTTCACAATACGAGCAGTACTTC

V: TRBV4-2
J: TRBJ2-1
size: few
D: -
CDR3: CASTTGSSYNEQFF
DNA: TGTGCCTCTACGACGGGTAGCTCCTACAATGAGCAGTTCTTC

V: TRBV30
J: TRBJ1-2
size: -
D: -
CDR3: CAWSGLYRANYGYTF
DNA: TGTGCCTGGAGTGGACTTTACAGGGCCAACTATGGCTACACCTTC

V: TRBV29-1
J: TRBJ2-1
size: -
D: TRBD2
CDR3: CSIGLVGNEQFF
DNA: TGCAGCATCGGACTAGTCGGCAATGAGCAGTTCTTC

V: TRBV11-2
J: TRBJ2-5
size: -
D: -
CDR3: CASSLIGGTQYF
DNA: TGTGCCAGCAGCTTAATTGGGGGGACCCAGTACTTC

V: TRBV7-8
J: TRBJ2-2
size: -
D: TRBD1
CDR3: CASSAHRGRAGELFF
DNA: TGTGCCAGCAGCGCCCACAGGGGGCGCGCCGGGGAGCTGTTTTTT

V: TRBV9
J: TRBJ1-1
size: few
D: -
CDR3: CASSAMEAGMAFF
DNA: TGTGCCAGCAGCGCCATGGAGGCAGGGATGGCTTTCTTT

V: TRBV2
J: TRBJ2-5
size: -
D: -
CDR3: CASSAGSYKKTQYF
DNA: TGTGCCAGCAGTGCGGGCAGCTACAAGAAGACCCAGTACTTC

V: TRBV29-1
J: TRBJ1-1
size: -
D: -
CDR3: CSASGTMNTEAFF
DNA: TGCAGCGCGTCAGGCACCATGAACACTGAAGCTTTCTTT

V: TRBV4-1
J: TRBJ2-6
size: few
D: TRBD1
CDR3: CASSRRWATGTPSGANVLTF
DNA: TGCGCCAGCAGCCGTCGGTGGGCGACAGGGACACCTTCTGGGGCCAACGTCCTGACTTTC

V: TRBV28
J: TRBJ1-2
size: -
D: -
CDR3: CASSSNYGYTF
DNA: TGTGCCAGCAGTTCAAACTATGGCTACACCTTC

V: TRBV6-1
J: TRBJ2-7
size: -
D: -
CDR3: CASSGGVGNYEQYF
DNA: TGTGCCAGCAGTGGGGGCGTAGGGAACTACGAGCAGTACTTC

V: TRBV29-1
J: TRBJ2-1
size: -
D: TRBD1
CDR3: CSAHDRDYNEQFF
DNA: TGCAGCGCCCACGACAGGGACTACAATGAGCAGTTCTTC

V: TRBV19
J: TRBJ2-1
size: -
D: TRBD2
CDR3: CASSIPDGLAGNNEQFF
DNA: TGTGCCAGTAGCATCCCGGACGGGCTAGCGGGGAACAATGAGCAGTTCTTC

V: TRBV6-1
J: TRBJ1-5
size: once
D: -
CDR3: CASTQRGLYQPQHF
DNA: TGTGCCAGCACCCAAAGGGGGTTGTACCAGCCCCAGCATTTT

V: TRBV4-1
J: TRBJ2-1
size: -
D: -
CDR3: CASSQHRPGQSSYNEQFF
DNA: TGCGCCAGCAGCCAACACCGACCCGGACAGAGCTCCTACAATGAGCAGTTCTTC

V: TRBV7-3
J: TRBJ2-3
size: -
D: -
CDR3: CASSLTERVGKEYF
DNA: TGTGCCAGCAGCTTAACGGAGAGGGTAGGGAAGGAGTATTTT

V: TRBV6-5
J: TRBJ1-1
size: once
D: -
CDR3: CASRPGGRSTEAFF
DNA: TGTGCCAGCAGGCCGGGGGGTCGGAGCACTGAAGCTTTCTTT

V: TRBV11-2
J: TRBJ2-3
size: -
D: -
CDR3: CASSLGQAPDTQYF
DNA: TGTGCCAGCAGCTTAGGTCAGGCTCCAGATACGCAGTATTTT

V: TRBV5-4
J: TRBJ1-6
size: -
D: -
CDR3: CASSLEGSRSPLHF
DNA: TGTGCCAGCAGCTTGGAGGGTTCTCGGTCACCCCTCCACTTT

V: TRBV2
J: TRBJ2-5
size: -
D: -
CDR3: CASRDRSPQETQYF
DNA: TGTGCCAGCAGGGACCGGTCCCCCCAAGAGACCCAGTACTTC